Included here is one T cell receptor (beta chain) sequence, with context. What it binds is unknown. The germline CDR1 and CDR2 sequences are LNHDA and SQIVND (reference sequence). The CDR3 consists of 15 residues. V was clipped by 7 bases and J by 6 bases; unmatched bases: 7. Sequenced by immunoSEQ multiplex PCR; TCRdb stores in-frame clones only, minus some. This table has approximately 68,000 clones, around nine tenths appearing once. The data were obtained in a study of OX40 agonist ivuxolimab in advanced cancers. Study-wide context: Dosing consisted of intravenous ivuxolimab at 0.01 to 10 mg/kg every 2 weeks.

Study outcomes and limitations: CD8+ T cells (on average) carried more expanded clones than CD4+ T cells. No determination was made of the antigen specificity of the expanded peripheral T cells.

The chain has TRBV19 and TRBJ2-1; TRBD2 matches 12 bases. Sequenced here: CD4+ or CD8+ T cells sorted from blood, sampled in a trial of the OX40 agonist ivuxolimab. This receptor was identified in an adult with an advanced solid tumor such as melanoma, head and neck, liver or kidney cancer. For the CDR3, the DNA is TGTGCCAGTACCAGGGGACTAGCGGGTCCCAATGAGCAGTTCTTC. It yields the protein CASTRGLAGPNEQFF.